This T cell receptor (beta chain) came from a study of OX40 agonist ivuxolimab in advanced cancers. About the study: Participants could have had prior anti-PD-1, anti-PD-L1 or anti-CTLA-4 therapy, and around 40% had some.

At cycle 4 day 1, cycle 7 day 1, and baseline, blood was sampled. This table comes from immunoSEQ multiplex PCR, and its TCRdb copy is limited to in-frame clones, with some not included. The sample shows 60,000 to 65,000 clones, about 90% of them seen only once. Per germline, CDR1 SGHDT and CDR2 YYEEEE. V dropped 5 bases and J dropped 0; count of bases not matched to a gene: 8. The CDR3 sequence is 16 residues long. As to this clone: Its cognate antigen is unknown.

Study-level points and caveats: Near-lowest levels of clonal expansion characterized partial responders at 0.1-3.0 mg/kg. Both CD4+ and CD8+ T cell populations in blood had undergone clonal expansion by week 6 at 0.1 to 3.0 mg/kg.

Sequencing was performed on CD4+ or CD8+ T cells sorted from blood, taken in a trial of the OX40 agonist ivuxolimab. This TCR came from an adult with an advanced solid tumor such as melanoma, head and neck, liver or kidney cancer. The chain recombines TRBV5-6 with TRBJ1-5; TRBD1 matches at 7 bases. CDR3: CASRQGGGPSNQPQHF. The CDR3, as DNA: TGTGCCAGCAGACAAGGAGGGGGCCCTAGCAATCAGCCCCAGCATTTT.